This record concerns one TCR beta chain sequence. Its target is unknown. This sample is drawn from a study of shared clonotypes between healthy human individuals. Turning to the study itself: Aged 18 to 49, the donors were a couple of women and a few men.

Selected positively for CCR7 and CD45RO-negative, naive CD8 cells excluded terminally differentiated effector memory CD45RA+ cells. Profiled with immunoSEQ multiplex PCR; TCRdb holds only in-frame clones, not every one. The profile shows 2 million to 2.5 million clones, around 93% of them singletons. V lost 5 bases, J lost 4 bases, and 14 bases stayed unmatched. The CDR3 extends over 16 amino acids. Germline V gene data show CDR1 as SEHNR and CDR2 as FQNEAQ (reference sequence). Whole-study findings and limits: Sorted-subset sequencing was shown by rarefaction to be incomplete despite large depth.

This receptor was identified in a man between 18 and 35 years old in good health. Some clones in this sample may be carry-over from other donors' samples. Sequencing was done on a sample of naive CD8+ T cells from PBMCs. The chain has TRBV7-9 and TRBJ2-7; 7 nucleotides match TRBD1. CDR3 DNA: TGTGCCAGCAGCCTCCAGACAGGGTGGGACGTTTACGAGCAGTACTTC. Encoded protein: CASSLQTGWDVYEQYF.